This T cell receptor (beta chain) is drawn from a study of tumor and adjacent non-tumor tissue in lung cancer. Looking at the study overall: Stage I to III disease affected roughly ten men and about five women aged roughly 31 to 80.

Three rounds of nested PCR, following a modified ARM-PCR protocol, produced the TCRbeta library. TCRdb called the multiplex PCR reads again in MiXCR, with one record for every CDR3 protein. Of some 74,000 distinct CDR3 sequences listed, 55% to 75% are singletons. The template was RNA from unsorted bulk tissue. Donors were chemotherapy-naive, newly diagnosed lung cancer surgical patients in China, August–late 2014. As regards this clonotype: Since the CDR3 does not end with the conserved phenylalanine or tryptophan, this likely comes from a read error. The limits of the CDR3 on the DNA are not certain, so only TCRdb's listed CDR3 is given.

The CDR3 is 20 amino acids long, termini counted. Germline loops: CDR1 SGHAT, CDR2 FQNNGV. Sample: lung tumor tissue. The TCR was taken from a woman aged 40 to 49 with non-small cell lung cancer. The chain has TRBV11-2 and TRBJ1-5; the table assigns TRBD1, which was not confirmed against the DNA. The CDR3 sequence: CACSFHPPGQFPFLDQPRHI.